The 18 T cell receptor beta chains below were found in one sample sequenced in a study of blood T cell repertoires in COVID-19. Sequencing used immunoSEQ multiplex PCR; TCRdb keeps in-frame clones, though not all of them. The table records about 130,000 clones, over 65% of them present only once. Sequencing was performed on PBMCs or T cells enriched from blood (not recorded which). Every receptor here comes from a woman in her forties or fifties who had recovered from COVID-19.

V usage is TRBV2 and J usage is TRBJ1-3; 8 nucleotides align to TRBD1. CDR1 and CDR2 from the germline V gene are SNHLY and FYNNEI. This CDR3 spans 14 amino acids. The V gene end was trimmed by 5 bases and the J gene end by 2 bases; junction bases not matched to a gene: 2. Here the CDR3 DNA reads TGTGCCAGCAGTAGGACAGGGACTGGAAACACCATATATTTT. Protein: CASSRTGTGNTIYF.

CDR3 in DNA: TGTGCCAGCAGTTTCGGGGGTGAGGAGGAAAAACTGTTTTTT. It is translated as CASSFGGEEEKLFF. V gene TRBV28 combines with J gene TRBJ1-4, with D tentatively TRBD1 (5 bases). The CDR3 runs 14 residues. Looked up from germline, CDR1 is MDHEN and CDR2 is SYDVKM. Trimming removed 3 bases from V and 8 bases from J, with 13 bases in between.

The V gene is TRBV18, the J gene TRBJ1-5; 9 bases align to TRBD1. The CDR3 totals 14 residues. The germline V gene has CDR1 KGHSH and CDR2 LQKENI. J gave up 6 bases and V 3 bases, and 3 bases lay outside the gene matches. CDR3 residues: CASSPGQGPQPQHF. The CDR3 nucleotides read TGTGCCAGCTCACCGGGACAGGGACCTCAGCCCCAGCATTTT.

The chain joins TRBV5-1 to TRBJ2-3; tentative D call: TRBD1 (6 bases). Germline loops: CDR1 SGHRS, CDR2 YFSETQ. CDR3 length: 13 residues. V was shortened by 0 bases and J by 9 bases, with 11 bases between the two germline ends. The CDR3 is CASSLDWQGTQYF. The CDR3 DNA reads TGCGCCAGCAGCTTGGACTGGCAGGGGACGCAGTATTTT.

CDR3 sequence reads: CASSLAYGQVEETQYF. CDR3 bases: TGTGCCAGCAGCTTAGCCTACGGACAGGTAGAAGAGACCCAGTACTTC. V usage is TRBV11-2 and J usage is TRBJ2-5, with TRBD1 identical over 7 bases. V was pared by 1 base and J by 3 bases, with 8 bases of the junction left unmatched. This CDR3 has 16 amino acids. The germline CDR1 and CDR2 sequences are SGHAT and FQNNGV.

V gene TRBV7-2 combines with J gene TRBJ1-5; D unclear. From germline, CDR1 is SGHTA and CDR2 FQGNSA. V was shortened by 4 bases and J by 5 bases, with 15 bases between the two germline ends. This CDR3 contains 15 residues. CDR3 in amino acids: CASSSGLSSDQPQHF. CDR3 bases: TGTGCCAGCAGCTCTGGACTGTCGTCGGATCAGCCCCAGCATTTT.

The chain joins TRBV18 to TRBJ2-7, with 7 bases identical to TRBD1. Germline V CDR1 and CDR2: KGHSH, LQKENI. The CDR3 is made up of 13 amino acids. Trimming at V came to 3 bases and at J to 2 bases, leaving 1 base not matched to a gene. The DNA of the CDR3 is TGTGCCAGCTCACCGGGACAGACCTACGAGCAGTACTTC. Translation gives CASSPGQTYEQYF.

The CDR3: CASVGGTNSPLHF. In nucleotides, the CDR3 is TGTGCCAGCGTAGGGGGAACGAATTCACCCCTCCACTTT. J is TRBJ1-6 and V is TRBV2, with TRBD1 as a possible D gene (6 bases). With 8 bases removed from V and 7 bases from J, the gap between germline ends came to 12 bases. The germline V gene has CDR1 SNHLY and CDR2 FYNNEI. CDR3 length: 13 residues.

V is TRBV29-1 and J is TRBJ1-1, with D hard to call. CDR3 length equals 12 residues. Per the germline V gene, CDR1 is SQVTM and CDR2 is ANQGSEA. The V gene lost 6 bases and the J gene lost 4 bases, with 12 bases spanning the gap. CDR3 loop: CSVASTGTEAFF. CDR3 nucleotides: TGCAGCGTGGCTTCGACGGGCACTGAAGCTTTCTTT.

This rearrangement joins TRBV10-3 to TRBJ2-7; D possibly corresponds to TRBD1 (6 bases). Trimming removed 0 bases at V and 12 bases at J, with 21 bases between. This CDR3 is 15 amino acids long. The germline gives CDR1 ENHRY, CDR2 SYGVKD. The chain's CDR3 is CAISESADSLQGVYF. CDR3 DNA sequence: TGTGCCATCAGTGAGTCTGCTGACAGTTTACAGGGAGTGTACTTC.

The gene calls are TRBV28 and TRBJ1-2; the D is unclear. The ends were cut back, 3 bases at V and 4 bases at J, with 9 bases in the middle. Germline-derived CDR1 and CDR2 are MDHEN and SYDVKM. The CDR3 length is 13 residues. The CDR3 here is CASSFGGSYGYTF. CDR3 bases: TGTGCCAGCAGTTTCGGAGGGTCCTATGGCTACACCTTC.

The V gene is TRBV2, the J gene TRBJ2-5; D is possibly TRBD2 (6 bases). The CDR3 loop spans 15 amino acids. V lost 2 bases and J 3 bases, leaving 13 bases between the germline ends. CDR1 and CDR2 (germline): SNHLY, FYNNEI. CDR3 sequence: CASSERGAGKETQYF. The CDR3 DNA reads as TGTGCCAGCAGTGAAAGAGGAGCGGGTAAAGAGACCCAGTACTTC.

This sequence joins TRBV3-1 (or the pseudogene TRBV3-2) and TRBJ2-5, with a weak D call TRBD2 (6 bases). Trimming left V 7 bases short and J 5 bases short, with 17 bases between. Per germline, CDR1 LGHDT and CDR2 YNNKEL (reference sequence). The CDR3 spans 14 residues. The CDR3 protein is CASNRERIQETQYF. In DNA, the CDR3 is TGTGCCAGCAATCGGGAGCGAATACAGGAGACCCAGTACTTC.

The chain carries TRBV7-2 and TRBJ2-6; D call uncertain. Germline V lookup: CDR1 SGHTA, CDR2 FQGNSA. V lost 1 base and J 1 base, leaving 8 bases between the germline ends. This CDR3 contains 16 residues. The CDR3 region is CASSLGSQSGANVLTF. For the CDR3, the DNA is TGTGCCAGCAGCTTAGGGTCTCAGTCTGGGGCCAACGTCCTGACTTTC. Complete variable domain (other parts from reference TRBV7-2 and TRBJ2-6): GAGVSQSPSNKVTEKGKDVELRCDPISGHTALYWYRQSLGQGLEFLIYFQGNSAPDKSGLPSDRFSAERTGGSVSTLTIQRTQQEDSAVYLCASSLGSQSGANVLTFGAGSRLTVL.

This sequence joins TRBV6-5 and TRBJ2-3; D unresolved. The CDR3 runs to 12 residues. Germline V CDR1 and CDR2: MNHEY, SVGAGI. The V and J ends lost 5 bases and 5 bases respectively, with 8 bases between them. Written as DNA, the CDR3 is TGTGCCAGCAGTCCCGGTCGAGATACGCAGTATTTT. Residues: CASSPGRDTQYF.

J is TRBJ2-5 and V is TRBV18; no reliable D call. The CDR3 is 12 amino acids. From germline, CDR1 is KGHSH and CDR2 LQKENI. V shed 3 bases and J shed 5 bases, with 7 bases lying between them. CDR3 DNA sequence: TGTGCCAGCTCACCGTCGGTTGAGACCCAGTACTTC. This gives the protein CASSPSVETQYF.

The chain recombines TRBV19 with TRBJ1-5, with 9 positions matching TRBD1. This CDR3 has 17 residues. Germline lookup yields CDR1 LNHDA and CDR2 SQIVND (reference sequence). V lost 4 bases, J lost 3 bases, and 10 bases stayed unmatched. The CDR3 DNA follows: TGTGCCAGTAGTAGCCTCCCAGGACAGGGGATCAATCAGCCCCAGCATTTT. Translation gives CASSSLPGQGINQPQHF.

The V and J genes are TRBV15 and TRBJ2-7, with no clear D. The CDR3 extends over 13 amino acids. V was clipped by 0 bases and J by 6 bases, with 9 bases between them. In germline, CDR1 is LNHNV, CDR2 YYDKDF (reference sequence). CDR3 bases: TGTGCCACCAGCAGAGATGGAGTACGCGAGCAGTACGTC. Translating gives CATSRDGVREQYV.